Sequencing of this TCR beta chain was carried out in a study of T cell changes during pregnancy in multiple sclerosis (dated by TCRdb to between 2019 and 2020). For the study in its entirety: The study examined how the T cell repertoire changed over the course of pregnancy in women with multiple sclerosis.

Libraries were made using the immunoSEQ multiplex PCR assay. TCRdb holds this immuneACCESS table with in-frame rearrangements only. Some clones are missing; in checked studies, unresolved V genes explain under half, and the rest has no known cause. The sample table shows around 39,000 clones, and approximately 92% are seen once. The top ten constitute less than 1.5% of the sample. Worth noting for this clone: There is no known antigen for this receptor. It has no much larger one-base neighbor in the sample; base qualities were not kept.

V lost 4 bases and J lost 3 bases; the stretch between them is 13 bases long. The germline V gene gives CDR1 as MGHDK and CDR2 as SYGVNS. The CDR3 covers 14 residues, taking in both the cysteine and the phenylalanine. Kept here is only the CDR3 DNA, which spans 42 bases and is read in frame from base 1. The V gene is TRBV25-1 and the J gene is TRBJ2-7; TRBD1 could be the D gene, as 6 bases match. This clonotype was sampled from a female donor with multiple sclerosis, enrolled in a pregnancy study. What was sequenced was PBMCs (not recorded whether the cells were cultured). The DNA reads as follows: TGTGCCAGCAGTGGACCGGGACACGGCTACGAGCAGTACTTC. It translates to CASSGPGHGYEQYF.